This T cell receptor beta chain comes out of a study of T-cell reconstitution after alpha-beta-depleted transplantation in children. Germline V gene lookup returns CDR1 SGHTA and CDR2 FQGNSA. The germline V and J ends were trimmed by 5 bases and 4 bases, with 14 bases remaining between them. The CDR3 length is 15 residues. The study's findings and limits: In some patients, recipient T cells and intrathymic progenitors surviving conditioning explained high day-60 diversity. By one year post-transplant, T-cell counts and diversity largely arose from T cells that were newly produced.

With respect to this clonotype: Its target is unknown.

The authors prepared the TCRbeta library with unique molecular identifiers. In TCRdb, the PCR reads were re-called with MiXCR into one record per CDR3 protein. The table shows about 250,000 distinct CDR3 sequences, with 20% to 30% occurring only once. This chain connects TRBV7-2 to TRBJ1-4, with D maybe TRBD1 (5 bases). The sequence was collected from a female patient aged 2 to 10 who had a stem cell transplant for congenital amegakaryocytic thrombocytopenia, so the T cells may come from the graft donor. The sequences come from PBMCs, mostly from graft donor cells, collected 360 days after TCRalphabeta/CD19-depleted stem cell transplant. CDR3: CASSPGGLFNEKLFF. CDR3 in DNA: TGTGCCAGCAGCCCCGGGGGTTTGTTTAATGAAAAACTGTTTTTT.